The T cell receptor (beta chain) described here comes from a study of blood T cell repertoires in COVID-19. Study summary: Acute and convalescent COVID-19 samples came from the United States, Italy and Spain. PBMCs, B-cell-depleted T cells, or T cells were the source of the cDNA or gDNA that made up the material.

There are 12 residues in the CDR3. The germline V gene encodes CDR1 SGHNT and CDR2 YYREEE (reference sequence). V lost 0 bases and J lost 7, with 6 bases in between. The table came from immunoSEQ multiplex PCR; TCRdb's copy has only in-frame clones and leaves some out. This table holds 150,000 or so clones, 80% to 85% found once. Sequencing used peripheral blood. This clonotype was obtained from a young man with active or convalescent COVID-19. The J gene is TRBJ2-3, the V gene TRBV5-4; D gene unclear. In DNA form, the CDR3 reads TGTGCCAGCAGCTTGGACTCTTATACGCAGTATTTT. Translation gives CASSLDSYTQYF.